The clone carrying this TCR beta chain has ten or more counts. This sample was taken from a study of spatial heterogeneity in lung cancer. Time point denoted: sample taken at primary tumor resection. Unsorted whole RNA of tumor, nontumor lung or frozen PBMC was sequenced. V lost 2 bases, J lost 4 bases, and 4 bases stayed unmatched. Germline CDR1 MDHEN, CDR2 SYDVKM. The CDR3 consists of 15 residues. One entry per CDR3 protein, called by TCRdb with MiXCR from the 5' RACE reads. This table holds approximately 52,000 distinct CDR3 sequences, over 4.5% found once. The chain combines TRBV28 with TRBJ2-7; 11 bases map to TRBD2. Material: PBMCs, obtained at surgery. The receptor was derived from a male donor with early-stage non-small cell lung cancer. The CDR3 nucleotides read TGTGCCAGCAGTTTAACGACTAGCGGGACTTACGAGCAGTACTTC. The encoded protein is CASSLTTSGTYEQYF.